The T cell receptor (beta chain) under discussion was sequenced for a study of follicular helper T cells after annual influenza vaccination. On the study more broadly: Some donors were sampled over the 2013-2014, 2014-2015 and 2015-2016 vaccinations.

The germline V gene encodes CDR1 GTSNPN and CDR2 SVGIG (reference sequence). V lost 0 bases and J lost 2, with 13 bases in between. This CDR3 comprises 16 residues. Time point indicated: 2013-2014 season, 7 days after vaccination. No donor had influenza vaccine in the prior 6 months; all lived in the community. Data came from immunoSEQ multiplex PCR; TCRdb stores just in-frame clones and leaves some out. The sample holds 7,500 to 9,500 clones, over 80% seen once. The V gene is TRBV30, the J gene TRBJ2-2; the D gene is possibly TRBD2 (5 bases). Here the sequenced sample was CXCR5+ CD38- circulating T follicular helper cells from blood, taken 7 days after influenza vaccination. Subset indicated: circulating Tfh, non-naive CD4+CXCR5+PD-1+ (ICOS+CD38+ or ICOS-CD38-). This sequence was found in an adult who received the influenza vaccine. The CDR3 nucleotides read TGTGCCTGGAGTGTAGCGGTCAGCCTCAACACCGGGGAGCTGTTTTTT. This translates into CAWSVAVSLNTGELFF.